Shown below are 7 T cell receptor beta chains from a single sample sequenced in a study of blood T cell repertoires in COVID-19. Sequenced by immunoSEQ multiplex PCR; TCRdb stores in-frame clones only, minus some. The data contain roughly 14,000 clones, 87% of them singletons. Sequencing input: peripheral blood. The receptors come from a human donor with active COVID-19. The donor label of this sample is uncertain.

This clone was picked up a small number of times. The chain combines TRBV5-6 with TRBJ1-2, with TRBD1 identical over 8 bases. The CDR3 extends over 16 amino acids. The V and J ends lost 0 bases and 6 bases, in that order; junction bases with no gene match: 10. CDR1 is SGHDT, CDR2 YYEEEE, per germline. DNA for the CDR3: TGTGCCAGCAGCTTGGTTGGGCAGGGGGCCCTAGATGGCTACACCTTC. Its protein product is CASSLVGQGALDGYTF. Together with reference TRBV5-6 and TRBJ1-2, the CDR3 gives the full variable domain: DAGVTQSPTHLIKTRGQQVTLRCSPKSGHDTVSWYQQALGQGPQFIFQYYEEEERQRGNFPDRFSGHQFPNYSSELNVNALLLGDSALYLCASSLVGQGALDGYTFGSGTRLTVV.

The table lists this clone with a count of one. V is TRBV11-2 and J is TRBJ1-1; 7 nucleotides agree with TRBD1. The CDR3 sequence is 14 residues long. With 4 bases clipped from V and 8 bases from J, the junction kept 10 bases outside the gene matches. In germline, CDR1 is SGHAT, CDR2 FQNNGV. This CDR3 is CASSSPDRAREAFF. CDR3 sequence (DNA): TGTGCCAGCAGCTCTCCAGACAGGGCCAGGGAAGCTTTCTTT. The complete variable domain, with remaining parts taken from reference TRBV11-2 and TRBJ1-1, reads EAGVAQSPRYKIIEKRQSVAFWCNPISGHATLYWYQQILGQGPKLLIQFQNNGVVDDSQLPKDRFSAERLKGVDSTLKIQPAKLEDSAVYLCASSSPDRAREAFFGQGTRLTVV.

CDR3 protein: CASSPQGLAGLNEQFF. The CDR3 nucleotides read TGTGCCAGCAGCCCGCAGGGACTAGCGGGTTTGAATGAGCAGTTCTTC. The chain has TRBV5-6 and TRBJ2-1; 12 nucleotides agree with TRBD2. V lost 4 bases and J lost 7; bases outside the gene matches: 9. This CDR3 has 16 amino acids. Germline loops: CDR1 SGHDT, CDR2 YYEEEE.

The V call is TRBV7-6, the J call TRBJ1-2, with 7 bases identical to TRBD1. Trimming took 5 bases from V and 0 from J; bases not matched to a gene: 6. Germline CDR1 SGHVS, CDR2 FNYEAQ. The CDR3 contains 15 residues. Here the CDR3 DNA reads TGTGCCAGCAGCCCCCACAGGGGCGCTAACTATGGCTACACCTTC. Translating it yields CASSPHRGANYGYTF.

CDR3 amino acids: CATSREGGQGSLETQYF. CDR3 coding DNA: TGTGCCACCAGCAGAGAGGGTGGGCAGGGGTCTTTAGAGACCCAGTACTTC. This chain connects TRBV15 to TRBJ2-5; tentative D call: TRBD1 (6 bases). This CDR3 comprises 17 residues. Germline V lookup: CDR1 LNHNV, CDR2 YYDKDF (reference sequence). Trimming pared 0 bases from V and 4 bases from J, leaving 18 bases between.

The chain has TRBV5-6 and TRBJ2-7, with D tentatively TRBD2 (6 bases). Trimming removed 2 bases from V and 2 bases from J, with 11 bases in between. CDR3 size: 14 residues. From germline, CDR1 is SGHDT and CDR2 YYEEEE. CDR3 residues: CASSFAGTTYEQYF. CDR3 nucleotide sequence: TGTGCCAGCAGCTTTGCGGGGACGACCTACGAGCAGTACTTC.

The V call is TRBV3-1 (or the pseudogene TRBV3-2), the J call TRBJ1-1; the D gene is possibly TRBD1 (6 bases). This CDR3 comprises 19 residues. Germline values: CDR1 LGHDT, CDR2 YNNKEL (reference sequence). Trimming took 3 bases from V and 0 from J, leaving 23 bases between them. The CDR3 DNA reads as TGTGCCAGCAGCCACCTCATCAACAGGGAGAGCGTCTTGAACACTGAAGCTTTCTTT. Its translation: CASSHLINRESVLNTEAFF.